Below, 10 T cell receptor beta chains from the same sample are listed, as sequenced in a study of blood T cell repertoires in COVID-19. The repertoire was sequenced with immunoSEQ multiplex PCR; TCRdb's copy has only in-frame clones and lacks some. Of roughly 130,000 clones detected, less than 90% appear once; the ten largest clones hold around 12%. The sequenced sample consisted of peripheral blood. The receptors were sampled from a woman in her twenties or thirties who had recovered from COVID-19.

The rearrangement links TRBV10-3 to TRBJ1-2; D uncertain. Germline values: CDR1 ENHRY, CDR2 SYGVKD. V was trimmed by 0 bases and J by 3 bases, leaving 8 bases between them. The CDR3 spans 14 residues. The CDR3 DNA reads TGTGCCATCAGTGAGTCACCCGGGGACTATGGCTACACCTTC. Its translation: CAISESPGDYGYTF.

The chain joins TRBV2 to TRBJ1-1; no reliable D call. V was pared by 4 bases and J by 0 bases, with 15 bases between. The germline V gene has CDR1 SNHLY and CDR2 FYNNEI. The CDR3 has 16 residues. CDR3 in DNA: TGTGCCAGCAGTGCTGGGCGGACGGGAATGAACACTGAAGCTTTCTTT. This encodes CASSAGRTGMNTEAFF. The full variable domain, with the rest looked up from reference TRBV2 and TRBJ1-1, is EPEVTQTPSHQVTQMGQEVILRCVPISNHLYFYWYRQILGQKVEFLVSFYNNEISEKSEIFDDQFSVERPDGSNFTLKIRSTKLEDSAMYFCASSAGRTGMNTEAFFGQGTRLTVV.

Turning to this clone: The junction departs from the called germline gene at one end, perhaps through a read error. This chain links TRBV4-1 with TRBJ2-7, with 10 bases fitting TRBD2. Germline loops: CDR1 MGHRA, CDR2 YSYEKL. The CDR3 is made up of 16 amino acids. Here the CDR3 reads CASSQAPSGGTYEQYF. CDR3 DNA sequence: TGCGCCAGCAGTCAAGCCCCTAGCGGGGGAACGTACGAGCAGTACTTC.

The chain carries TRBV11-2 and TRBJ1-2, with 8 bases that match TRBD1. The CDR3 is 16 residues long. Germline V lookup: CDR1 SGHAT, CDR2 FQNNGV. V shed 0 bases and J 2 bases; nucleotides not matched to a gene: 5. CDR3 coding DNA: TGTGCCAGCAGCTTAGATGGGGGACAGGCGAACTATGGCTACACCTTC. Translating gives CASSLDGGQANYGYTF.

V and J are TRBV4-1 and TRBJ2-3, with D possibly matching TRBD2 (5 bases). This CDR3 contains 15 residues. The V end lost 0 bases, the J end lost 6 bases, and 13 bases lay between the germline ends. In germline, CDR1 is MGHRA, CDR2 YSYEKL. The CDR3: CASSQDNRRYDTQYF. CDR3 in DNA: TGCGCCAGCAGCCAAGACAATCGGAGGTACGATACGCAGTATTTT.

The sample holds a few counts of this clone. This chain uses TRBV7-2 with TRBJ2-5; maybe TRBD1 (6 bases). Trimming took off 5 bases at V and 1 base at J, with 17 bases between the two ends. The CDR3 runs to 16 residues. Germline V CDR1 and CDR2: SGHTA, FQGNSA. CDR3 loop: CASSRIQGLGQETQYF. The DNA for the CDR3 is TGTGCCAGCAGCCGTATACAGGGTTTAGGCCAAGAGACCCAGTACTTC.

Concerning this clone itself: The junction departs from germline at one end; a sequencing error may be responsible. This chain joins TRBV11-2 and TRBJ1-1, with D perhaps TRBD1 (5 bases). Germline values: CDR1 SGHAT, CDR2 FQNNGV. The CDR3 runs to 14 residues. This CDR3 reads CASRLAFRDTEAFF. The CDR3 DNA follows: TGTGCCAGCAGATTAGCTTTCAGGGACACTGAAGCTTTCTTT. The full variable domain, in which reference TRBV11-2 and TRBJ1-1 provide the parts outside the CDR3, is EAGVAQSPRYKIIEKRQSVAFWCNPISGHATLYWYQQILGQGPKLLIQFQNNGVVDDSQLPKDRFSAERLKGVDSTLKIQPAKLEDSAVYLCASRLAFRDTEAFFGQGTRLTVV.

This chain joins TRBV4-1 and TRBJ1-4; D uncertain. Germline CDR1 MGHRA, CDR2 YSYEKL. This CDR3 contains 13 residues. The V gene lost 2 bases and the J gene lost 7 bases, with 8 bases spanning the gap. This CDR3 is CASSQLPVEKLFF. In nucleotides, the CDR3 is TGCGCCAGCAGCCAACTCCCCGTTGAAAAACTGTTTTTT.

The J gene is TRBJ2-7, the V gene TRBV13; 7 nucleotides line up with TRBD2. The CDR3 extends over 15 amino acids. With V trimmed by 7 bases and J by 1 base, 10 bases remained unmatched. The germline gives CDR1 PRHDT, CDR2 FYEKMQ (reference sequence). This chain's CDR3 is CASNPLSGASYEQYF. In nucleotides, the CDR3 is TGTGCCAGCAACCCACTGAGCGGGGCTTCCTACGAGCAGTACTTC.

The chain recombines TRBV6-5 with TRBJ1-1; a weak D match, TRBD1 (6 bases). V gave up 8 bases and J gave up 9 bases, with 22 bases separating them. This CDR3 has 14 residues. The germline CDR1 and CDR2 sequences are MNHEY and SVGAGI. The CDR3 spells CASLGGDKRSKAFF. CDR3 sequence (DNA): TGTGCCAGCCTTGGGGGGGACAAGCGCTCTAAAGCTTTCTTT.